The 23 T cell receptor beta chains reported below all come from one sample, sequenced in a study of human T cells and chemical hapten exposure. MiXCR, applied by TCRdb to the RACE reads, yields one record per CDR3 protein. The sample records tens of thousands of distinct CDR3 sequences, around 7.9% being singletons. Specified time point: patch test 2, 6 weeks after DPC sensitization. Treatment denoted: therapeutic diphenylcyclopropenone sensitization with weekly scalp DPC. Material: whole blood, obtained in connection with sensitization to the hapten diphenylcyclopropenone (DPC). The origin of the receptors is a woman aged 50 to 60 with alopecia areata. Some clones in this sample may be carry-over from other donors' samples.

The chain is built from TRBV10-3 and TRBJ2-3; unclear D gene. Per germline, CDR1 ENHRY and CDR2 SYGVKD. Trimming cost V 10 bases and J 4 bases, with 9 bases left between them. The CDR3 length is 11 residues. The CDR3 DNA follows: TGTGCCAGCCTAGGCGCAGATACGCAGTATTTT. It codes for CASLGADTQYF.

Here the CDR3 DNA reads TGCAGCGTTGAAGCGGGGACCCGAGGCTTAAAAAGTGGCACTGAAGCTTTCTTT. Translated, it gives CSVEAGTRGLKSGTEAFF. The rearrangement uses TRBV29-1 and TRBJ1-1, with D maybe TRBD1 (5 bases). Trimming cost V 1 base and J 4 bases, with 25 bases left between them. The CDR3 consists of 18 residues. Germline CDR1 reads SQVTM; CDR2 reads ANQGSEA.

This clonotype appeared many times. The V call is TRBV5-1, the J call TRBJ2-7, with D perhaps assigned TRBD1 or TRBD2 (5 bases each). The V and J ends lost 1 base and 6 bases respectively, with 17 bases between them. CDR1 SGHRS and CDR2 YFSETQ come from the germline V gene. CDR3 length equals 15 residues. This chain's CDR3 is CASSLFGGEDSEQYF. CDR3 nucleotides: TGCGCCAGCAGCTTGTTTGGGGGTGAAGATAGCGAGCAGTACTTC. Using reference TRBV5-1 and TRBJ2-7 for the parts outside the CDR3, the full variable domain is KAGVTQTPRYLIKTRGQQVTLSCSPISGHRSVSWYQQTPGQGLQFLFEYFSETQRNKGNFPGRFSGRQFSNSRSEMNVSTLELGDSALYLCASSLFGGEDSEQYFGPGTRLTVT.

V usage is TRBV20-1 and J usage is TRBJ2-7; 9 nucleotides agree with TRBD2. V lost 0 bases to trimming and J lost 0 bases; unmatched junction nucleotides: 6. Looked up from germline, CDR1 is DFQATT and CDR2 is SNEGSKA (reference sequence). CDR3 length equals 16 residues. The chain's CDR3 is CSARDYGLASSYEQYF. In DNA form, the CDR3 reads TGCAGTGCTAGAGATTATGGACTAGCGAGCTCCTACGAGCAGTACTTC.

This clonotype was seen more than once but under ten times. The rearrangement links TRBV7-9 to TRBJ1-4; D gene ambiguous. The CDR3 extends over 11 amino acids. Per the germline V gene, CDR1 is SEHNR and CDR2 is FQNEAQ (reference sequence). With 5 bases removed from V and 5 bases from J, the gap between germline ends came to 3 bases. CDR3: CASSVNEKLFF. DNA of the CDR3: TGTGCCAGCAGCGTCAATGAAAAACTGTTTTTT. Supplemented by reference TRBV7-9 and TRBJ1-4, the full variable domain reads DTGVSQNPRHKITKRGQNVTFRCDPISEHNRLYWYRQTLGQGPEFLTYFQNEAQLEKSRLLSDRFSAERPKGSFSTLEIQRTEQGDSAMYLCASSVNEKLFFGSGTQLSVL.

This clonotype was seen more than once but under ten times. The chain recombines TRBV20-1 with TRBJ2-5; 12 bases are shared with TRBD2. The CDR3 has 14 amino acids. V was clipped by 3 bases and J by 5 bases; unmatched bases: 4. Germline CDR1 DFQATT, CDR2 SNEGSKA (reference sequence). CDR3 protein: CSARSSGGAETQYF. DNA of the CDR3: TGCAGTGCTAGGTCTAGCGGGGGGGCCGAGACCCAGTACTTC.

Within the sample, this clonotype is medium-sized. The rearrangement joins TRBV5-1 to TRBJ2-7, with 8 positions matching TRBD2. Germline V gene data show CDR1 as SGHRS and CDR2 as YFSETQ. This CDR3 is 15 amino acids long. V was pared by 3 bases and J by 0 bases, with 5 bases of the junction left unmatched. In DNA, the CDR3 is TGCGCCAGCAGCTCTAGCGGGCACTACTCCTACGAGCAGTACTTC. The encoded protein is CASSSSGHYSYEQYF.

This clonotype was detected a few times. This chain joins TRBV15 and TRBJ2-6, with D perhaps TRBD2 (5 bases). V was shortened by 1 base and J by 1 base, with 5 bases between the two germline ends. Per the germline V gene, CDR1 is LNHNV and CDR2 is YYDKDF (reference sequence). The CDR3 totals 15 residues. The CDR3 region has the DNA TGTGCCACCAGCAGAGGAGGGTCTGGGGCCAACGTCCTGACTTTC. It codes for CATSRGGSGANVLTF.

The chain carries TRBV5-1 and TRBJ2-5; 16 bases line up with TRBD2. The germline CDR1 and CDR2 sequences are SGHRS and YFSETQ. The trim removed 3 bases at V and 5 bases at J, leaving 10 bases unmatched. This CDR3 region has 18 residues. In nucleotides, the CDR3 is TGCGCCAGCAGCTCGGGACTAGCGGGAGGGCCTAGTGGCGAGACCCAGTACTTC. It yields the protein CASSSGLAGGPSGETQYF.

This clonotype was detected many times. The J gene is TRBJ1-1, the V gene TRBV27; TRBD1 agrees at 8 bases. Germline V gene lookup returns CDR1 MNHEY and CDR2 SMNVEV (reference sequence). The CDR3 spans 15 residues. The ends lost 2 bases at V and 5 bases at J; junction bases unmatched: 7. CDR3 nucleotides: TGTGCCAGCAGTTTAACCCCAGGGGGCAGGACTGAAGCTTTCTTT. It specifies CASSLTPGGRTEAFF.

The table lists this clonotype with a few counts. The chain couples TRBV12-3 or TRBV12-4 to TRBJ2-6; 9 bases are a match to TRBD1. The J segment lost 2 bases and the V segment lost 3 bases, leaving 5 bases of the junction unmatched. The CDR3 contains 17 residues. The CDR3 reads CASSFGDRGTGANVLTF. CDR3 nucleotide sequence: TGTGCCAGCAGTTTTGGAGACAGGGGGACTGGGGCCAACGTCCTGACTTTC.

This clonotype was detected ten times or more. The chain is built from TRBV27 and TRBJ1-1; 9 bases align to TRBD1. Per germline, CDR1 MNHEY and CDR2 SMNVEV (reference sequence). The ends lost 5 bases at V and 3 bases at J; junction bases unmatched: 13. The CDR3 runs to 17 residues. Here the CDR3 reads CASSPHDGTGFYTEAFF. DNA of the CDR3: TGTGCCAGCAGTCCACATGATGGGACAGGGTTCTACACTGAAGCTTTCTTT.

This chain connects TRBV2 to TRBJ2-7; D may be TRBD2 (5 bases). The germline gives CDR1 SNHLY, CDR2 FYNNEI. The CDR3 consists of 14 residues. The ends were cut back, 6 bases at V and 0 bases at J, with 12 bases in the middle. CDR3 DNA sequence: TGTGCCAGCAGAGCGAGTAGCGACTCCTACGAGCAGTACTTC. Its protein is CASRASSDSYEQYF.

This clonotype was found many times. The gene calls are TRBV5-1 and TRBJ1-5; D is perhaps TRBD1 (6 bases). Per germline, CDR1 SGHRS and CDR2 YFSETQ. CDR3 length: 14 residues. Trimming shortened V by 5 bases and J by 7 bases, and 16 bases separated the two germline ends. Here the CDR3 DNA reads TGCGCCAGCAGTCTGGACAGCCCTGGGCAGCCCCAGCATTTT. Translation: CASSLDSPGQPQHF.

This clonotype was recorded many times. The chain carries TRBV20-1 and TRBJ1-1; D is uncertain. Per germline, CDR1 DFQATT and CDR2 SNEGSKA (reference sequence). Between the trimmed V and J ends, which lost 5 bases and 6 bases, there was a span of 16 bases. The CDR3 has 13 amino acids. Written as DNA, the CDR3 is TGCAGTGCTGCCCGGGGAATTCGAGCTGAAGCTTTCTTT. Translation: CSAARGIRAEAFF.

The chain carries TRBV5-5 and TRBJ2-1, with D perhaps TRBD2 (7 bases). The CDR3 has 14 residues. The V and J ends lost 1 base and 6 bases respectively, with 11 bases between them. Germline V gene sequence: CDR1 SGHKS, CDR2 YYEKEE (reference sequence). The DNA for the CDR3 is TGTGCCAGCAGCTTGTTAGGGGGGGGCAATGAGCAGTTCTTC. Translated, it gives CASSLLGGGNEQFF.

This clonotype was observed many times. The chain joins TRBV7-9 to TRBJ1-1; D is unclear. The CDR3 contains 15 residues. Germline V gene lookup returns CDR1 SEHNR and CDR2 FQNEAQ (reference sequence). V was trimmed by 5 bases and J by 7 bases, leaving 20 bases between them. DNA for the CDR3: TGTGCCAGCAGCCCCTCCTGGCATAATGCCAATGAAGCTTTCTTT. Translated: CASSPSWHNANEAFF.

This CDR3 reads CASWVAGLRETQYF. The CDR3 DNA reads TGTGCCAGTTGGGTGGCAGGGTTAAGGGAGACCCAGTACTTC. The chain employs TRBV12-3 or TRBV12-4 and TRBJ2-5; D is perhaps TRBD1 (5 bases). V was clipped by 9 bases and J by 5 bases, with 19 bases between them. The CDR3 loop spans 14 amino acids.

The sample holds many counts of this clonotype. The chain couples TRBV9 to TRBJ2-7; D tentatively fits TRBD1 or TRBD2 (6 bases each). The ends were cut back, 3 bases at V and 7 bases at J, with 26 bases in the middle. From germline, CDR1 is SGDLS and CDR2 YYNGEE. CDR3 length: 17 residues. DNA for the CDR3: TGTGCCAGCAGCGCCGGGGACGGGAGACAGGAGAGGTCGGAGCAGTACTTC. This gives the protein CASSAGDGRQERSEQYF.

The sample holds a few counts of this clonotype. The genes are TRBV7-2 and TRBJ1-1; possible D gene TRBD1, 5 bases. The CDR3 is 14 residues long. V gave up 8 bases and J gave up 6 bases, with 19 bases separating them. Germline V CDR1 and CDR2: SGHTA, FQGNSA. DNA of the CDR3: TGTGCCAGCCGACCCGGAGGGGTTTCGGCTGAAGCTTTCTTT. It translates to CASRPGGVSAEAFF.

The V and J genes are TRBV13 and TRBJ2-3, with no clear D. CDR3 length equals 14 residues. Germline V gene data show CDR1 as PRHDT and CDR2 as FYEKMQ (reference sequence). V was trimmed by 1 base and J by 0 bases, leaving 5 bases between them. The CDR3 nucleotides are TGTGCCAGCAGCTTAGTGGACAGCACAGATACGCAGTATTTT. Its protein is CASSLVDSTDTQYF.

In this sample, this clonotype turned up many times. The genes are TRBV28 and TRBJ1-1; D is unclear. This CDR3 has 12 residues. V lost 5 bases and J 2 bases, leaving 6 bases between the germline ends. Germline-derived CDR1 and CDR2 are MDHEN and SYDVKM. CDR3 protein: CASSLINTEAFF. The CDR3 bases are TGTGCCAGCAGTCTGATTAACACTGAAGCTTTCTTT.

The chain is built from TRBV20-1 and TRBJ1-1; D is unclear. The germline CDR1 and CDR2 sequences are DFQATT and SNEGSKA (reference sequence). CDR3 length: 12 residues. Trimming stripped 5 bases from V and 0 bases from J, with 7 bases between. The CDR3 spells CSALPMNTEAFF. CDR3 DNA: TGCAGTGCTCTACCGATGAACACTGAAGCTTTCTTT.